This TCR beta chain is drawn from a study of T cell responses to AZD1222 COVID-19 vaccine (dated by TCRdb to the early 2020s). About the investigation overall: AZD1222 recipients given second doses at about 4 weeks or at about 12 weeks were pooled, since spike-specific TCR depth and breadth were not found to differ between the two schedules. Enrollment into the trials was organized by age into subgroups of 18-55, 56-69 and 70-plus years, and those subgroups contained roughly 150, 30 and 60 TCR-sequenced participants, respectively. A total of approximately 230 trial participants underwent TCR sequencing, of whom 207 received two doses of AZD1222 and around 25 received two doses of the MenACWY control vaccine. Points the paper makes about the study in general: Conclusions about previously exposed vaccinees were limited because only six AZD1222 recipients were SARS-CoV-2 seropositive at baseline. Reportedly, close to half of the unique spike-specific TCRs recognized epitopes lying outside the regions that are mutated in the B.1.351 and B.1.1.7 variants. The 56-69-year group was small, and its depth increase did not reach significance, likely because of low power. Spike-specific TCR breadth and depth rose significantly after two AZD1222 doses compared with day 0 and with MenACWY recipients. Most participants were white British and females outnumbered males, and the authors suggested that clonal diversity may have been underestimated. CD4 TCRs associated with the vaccine covered the entire spike protein, and the dominant responses were in regions 160-218 and 743-854. Because no day 14 peak-response samples were available, repertoires were characterized only after the peak T cell response.

This sample's time point label indicates: baseline before first vaccination. The vaccinee samples were drawn from two UK trials, COV001 and COV002, one of which was a single-blind randomized controlled phase 2/3 trial testing AZD1222 (ChAdOx1 nCoV-19) in healthy adults. Trial participant PBMC samples were collected at day 0 and day 28 after the second dose for TCRbeta chain sequencing. The germline V gene gives CDR1 as MNHNS and CDR2 as SASEGT. The junction shows trimming of 4 bases on V and 5 bases on J, and the gene matches do not reach 10 bases of it. The CDR3 numbers 16 residues from cysteine through phenylalanine. Just CDR3 DNA is preserved here, 48 bases in frame from base 1. A word on this clone: The clone's antigen remains unknown. Qualities for individual bases were not recorded, and no much larger clone is one base off.

The CDR3 regions of human TCRbeta chains were analyzed by immunosequencing. The authors processed their data as follows. Repertoire TCRs were matched against a reference library of SARS-CoV-2-specific TCRs generated with the MIRA antigen-specificity platform. Breadth meant the fraction of unique TCRs that were SARS-CoV-2-associated, whereas depth meant the fraction of total T cells that were SARS-CoV-2-associated. Using the MIRA data, each spike-specific TCR was mapped to the spike region that the TCR reacts to and placed in a CD4 or CD8 class. Log10-transformed breadth and depth values were compared by one-way ANOVA with Sidak's multiple comparisons tests. TCRdb mirrors the immuneACCESS table, restricted to in-frame sequences. Some clones are absent from its copies; in checked studies, under half trace to an unresolved V gene, and the reason for the others is unknown. That table gives V, J and clone size, and the DNA gave D and trimming. The sample profile shows roughly 160,000 clones; 93% of them were found once. Of the sample, approximately 0.88% falls within the top ten clones.

The sample in question was peripheral blood, obtained on day 0 of AZD1222 vaccination. This clonotype was sampled from an adult in good health. In this chain, TRBV6-1 is recombined with TRBJ2-2; TRBD1 matches 7 bases in the middle. The DNA sequence is TGTGCCAGCAGTGGATACAGGGGAAGAGGGACCGGGGAGCTGTTTTTT. Translation gives CASSGYRGRGTGELFF.